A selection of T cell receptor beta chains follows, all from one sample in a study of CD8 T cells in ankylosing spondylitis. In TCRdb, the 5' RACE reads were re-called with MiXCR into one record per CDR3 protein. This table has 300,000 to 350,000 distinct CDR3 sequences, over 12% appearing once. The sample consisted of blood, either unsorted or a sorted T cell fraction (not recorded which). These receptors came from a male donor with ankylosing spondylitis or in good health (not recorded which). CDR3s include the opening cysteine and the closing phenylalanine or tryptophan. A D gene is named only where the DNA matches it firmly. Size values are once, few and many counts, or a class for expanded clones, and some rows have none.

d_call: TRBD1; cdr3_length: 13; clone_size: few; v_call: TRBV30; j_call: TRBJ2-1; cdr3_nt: TGTGCCTGGAGGATGGACAGGGGTGGTGAGCAGTTCTTC; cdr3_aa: CAWRMDRGGEQFF
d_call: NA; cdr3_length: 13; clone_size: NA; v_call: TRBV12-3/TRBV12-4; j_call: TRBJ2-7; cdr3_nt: TGTGCCAGCAGTTTAGCAGGGAAGGTCGAGCAGTACTTC; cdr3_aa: CASSLAGKVEQYF
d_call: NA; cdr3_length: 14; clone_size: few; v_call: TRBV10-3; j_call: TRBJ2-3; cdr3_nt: TGTGCCATCAGTGACGACAGTAACTCAGATACGCAGTATTTT; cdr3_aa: CAISDDSNSDTQYF
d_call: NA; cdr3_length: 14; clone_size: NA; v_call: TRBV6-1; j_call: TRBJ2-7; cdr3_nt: TGTGCCAGCAGTGCCGGGTCGACCAGCTACGAGGGGTACTTC; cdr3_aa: CASSAGSTSYEGYF
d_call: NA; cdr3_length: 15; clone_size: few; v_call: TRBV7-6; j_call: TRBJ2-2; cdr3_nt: TGTGCCAGCAGCTTAGCGGGGACTAACACCGGGGAGCTGTTTTTT; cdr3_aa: CASSLAGTNTGELFF
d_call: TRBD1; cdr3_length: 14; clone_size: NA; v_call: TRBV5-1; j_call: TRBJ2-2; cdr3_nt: TGCGCCAGCAGCTGGGACAGGGCGACCGGGGAGCTGTTTTTT; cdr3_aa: CASSWDRATGELFF
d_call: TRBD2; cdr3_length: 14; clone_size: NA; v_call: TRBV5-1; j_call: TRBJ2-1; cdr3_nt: TGCGCCAGCAGGATAGAGGCTAGCGGAGGTGAGCAGTTCTTC; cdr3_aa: CASRIEASGGEQFF
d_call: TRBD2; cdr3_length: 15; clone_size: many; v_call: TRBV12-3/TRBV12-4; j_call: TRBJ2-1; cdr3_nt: TGTGCCAGCAAAATAGCGGGGAGCTCCTACAATGAGCAGTTCTTC; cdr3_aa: CASKIAGSSYNEQFF
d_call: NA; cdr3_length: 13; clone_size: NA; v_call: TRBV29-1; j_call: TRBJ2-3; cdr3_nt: TGCAGCGTTTTGGGAAGGGGCACAGATACGCAGTATTTT; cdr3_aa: CSVLGRGTDTQYF
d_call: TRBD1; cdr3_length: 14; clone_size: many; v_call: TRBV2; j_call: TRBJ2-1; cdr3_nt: TGTGCCAGCAGTCCCCTAGGACAGGGAGGCGGGCAGTTCTTC; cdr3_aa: CASSPLGQGGGQFF
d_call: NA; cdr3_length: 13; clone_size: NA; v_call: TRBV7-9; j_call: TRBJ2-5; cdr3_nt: TGTGCCAGCAGCTCGTCCCGAGGAGAGACCCAGTACTTC; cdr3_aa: CASSSSRGETQYF
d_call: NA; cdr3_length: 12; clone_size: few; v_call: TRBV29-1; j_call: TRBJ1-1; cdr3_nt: TGCAGCGCCGCGAGGCAGAACACTGAAGCTTTCTTT; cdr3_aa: CSAARQNTEAFF
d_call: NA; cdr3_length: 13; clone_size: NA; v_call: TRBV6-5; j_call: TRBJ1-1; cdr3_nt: TGTGCCAGCAGTTCCCCCGGGACAAATGAAGCTTTCTTT; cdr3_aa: CASSSPGTNEAFF
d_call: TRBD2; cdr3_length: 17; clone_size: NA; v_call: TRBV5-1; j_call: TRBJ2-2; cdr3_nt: TGCGCCAGCAGCTTGGGAGGACTAGCGTTAAACACCGGGGAGCTGTTTTTT; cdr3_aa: CASSLGGLALNTGELFF
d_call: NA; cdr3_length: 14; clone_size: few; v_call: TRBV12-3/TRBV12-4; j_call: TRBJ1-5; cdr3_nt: TGTGCCGGTACCACAGGGTCCCGAAATCAGCCCCAGCATTTT; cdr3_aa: CAGTTGSRNQPQHF
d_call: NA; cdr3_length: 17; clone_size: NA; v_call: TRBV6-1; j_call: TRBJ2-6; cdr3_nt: TGTGCCAGCGCGTCTGTGTTGTCGGGGTCTGGGGCCAACGTCCTGACTTTC; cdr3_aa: CASASVLSGSGANVLTF
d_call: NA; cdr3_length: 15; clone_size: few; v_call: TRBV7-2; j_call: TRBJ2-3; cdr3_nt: TGTGCCAGCAGCTTTTACGGGGGGCCGACAGATACGCAGTATTTT; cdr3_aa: CASSFYGGPTDTQYF
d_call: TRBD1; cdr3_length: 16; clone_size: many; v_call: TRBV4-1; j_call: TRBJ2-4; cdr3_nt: TGCGCCAGCAGCCCTGAGACCGGGACAGTGAAAAACATTCAGTACTTC; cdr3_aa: CASSPETGTVKNIQYF
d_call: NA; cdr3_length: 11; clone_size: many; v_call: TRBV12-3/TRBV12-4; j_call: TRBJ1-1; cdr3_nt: TGTGCCAGCAGTCGGACAGCTGAAGCTTTCTTT; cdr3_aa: CASSRTAEAFF
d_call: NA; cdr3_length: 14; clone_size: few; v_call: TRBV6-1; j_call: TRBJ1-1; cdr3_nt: TGTGCCAGCAGCAGGGTCCTCGGACGCACTGAAGCTTTCTTT; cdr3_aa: CASSRVLGRTEAFF
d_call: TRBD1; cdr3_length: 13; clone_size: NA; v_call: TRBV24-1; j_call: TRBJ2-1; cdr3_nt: TGTGCCACCAGTGATTTTGAGGGGGCCCCGCAGTTCTTC; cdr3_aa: CATSDFEGAPQFF
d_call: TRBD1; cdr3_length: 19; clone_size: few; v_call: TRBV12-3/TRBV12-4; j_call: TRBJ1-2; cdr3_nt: TGTGCCAGCAGTTTAGGAGGGGTGGCAGGGGGCGCGTTCCACTATGGCTACACCTTC; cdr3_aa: CASSLGGVAGGAFHYGYTF
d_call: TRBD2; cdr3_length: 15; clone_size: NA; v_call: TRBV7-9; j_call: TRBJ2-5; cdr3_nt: TGTGCCAGCACTCATGAGGGCGGGGGTCAAGAGACCCAGTACTTC; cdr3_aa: CASTHEGGGQETQYF